Listed here are 10 T cell receptor beta chains from one sample, sequenced in a study of OX40 agonist ivuxolimab in advanced cancers. Assay used: immunoSEQ multiplex PCR; TCRdb lists only in-frame clones, some missing. The sample holds approximately 68,000 clones, around nine tenths seen once. The source was CD4+ or CD8+ T cells sorted from blood, collected in a trial of the OX40 agonist ivuxolimab. These receptors originate from an adult with an advanced solid tumor such as melanoma, head and neck, liver or kidney cancer.

The chain employs TRBV10-2 and TRBJ1-2, with TRBD1 as a possible D gene (5 bases). The CDR3 runs to 13 residues. The V end was cut by 7 bases, the J end by 3 bases, with 12 bases between. Germline-derived CDR1 and CDR2 are WSHSY and SAAADI. DNA for the CDR3: TGCGCCAGCACCCCCAGGGCTTACTATGGCTACACCTTC. Translation gives CASTPRAYYGYTF.

CDR3 loop: CASARQGASYEQYF. The CDR3 DNA reads TGTGCCAGTGCCCGACAGGGGGCCTCCTACGAGCAGTACTTC. The gene calls are TRBV25-1 and TRBJ2-7; TRBD1 agrees at 10 bases. The germline V gene encodes CDR1 MGHDK and CDR2 SYGVNS. The CDR3 runs to 14 residues. Germline trimming cut 9 bases from V and 0 bases from J; bases unmatched to any gene: 5.

The rearrangement links TRBV18 to TRBJ2-4, with a tentative D call TRBD1 (6 bases). The germline V and J ends were trimmed by 1 base and 9 bases, with 19 bases remaining between them. CDR3 length: 16 residues. Germline V gene sequence: CDR1 KGHSH, CDR2 LQKENI. The CDR3 DNA follows: TGTGCCAGCTCACCACTGGACAGAAGTCCGACCGCCATTCAGTACTTC. Translating gives CASSPLDRSPTAIQYF.

The chain links TRBV2 to TRBJ1-4; D perhaps matches TRBD1 (5 bases). The V end was cut by 6 bases, the J end by 7 bases, with 15 bases between. The CDR3 runs to 14 residues. CDR1 is SNHLY and CDR2 is FYNNEI in the germline V gene. CDR3 DNA sequence: TGTGCCAGCAGCACCGGGACGGGGGGTGAAAAACTGTTTTTT. Its translation: CASSTGTGGEKLFF.

The rearrangement links TRBV6-1 to TRBJ1-1, with D unresolved. With 3 bases removed from V and 5 bases from J, the gap between germline ends came to 16 bases. Germline lookup yields CDR1 MNHNS and CDR2 SASEGT. This CDR3 contains 15 residues. Here the CDR3 reads CASSDQGSLGTEAFF. The CDR3 DNA reads TGTGCCAGCAGTGACCAAGGGTCCCTGGGGACTGAAGCTTTCTTT.

The chain links TRBV6-5 to TRBJ2-7; 7 bases map to TRBD2. Germline V CDR1 and CDR2: MNHEY, SVGAGI. The CDR3 consists of 14 residues. The J segment lost 2 bases and the V segment lost 7 bases, leaving 8 bases of the junction unmatched. The CDR3 loop is CASTGRRGTYEQYF. The CDR3 coding sequence is TGTGCCAGCACGGGGCGGCGGGGGACCTACGAGCAGTACTTC.

This clone was picked up one time. The V and J genes are TRBV2 and TRBJ2-2, with no clear D. The CDR3 extends over 14 amino acids. Trimming cost V 3 bases and J 5 bases, with 10 bases left between them. Germline CDR1 SNHLY, CDR2 FYNNEI. The CDR3 sequence is CASSDQTVTGELFF. The CDR3 DNA reads as TGTGCCAGCAGTGATCAGACTGTGACCGGGGAGCTGTTTTTT.

V gene TRBV18 combines with J gene TRBJ2-1; 8 positions agree with TRBD1. CDR1 and CDR2 (germline): KGHSH, LQKENI. The length of the CDR3 is 15 residues. The trim removed 6 bases at V and 4 bases at J, leaving 8 bases unmatched. The CDR3 sequence: CASSPDRASYNEQFF. The CDR3 DNA sequence: TGTGCCAGCTCCCCGGACAGGGCCTCTTACAATGAGCAGTTCTTC.

The V and J genes are TRBV10-3 and TRBJ1-2; 7 nucleotides agree with TRBD1. The ends lost 6 bases at V and 7 bases at J; junction bases unmatched: 20. The germline V gene has CDR1 ENHRY and CDR2 SYGVKD. CDR3 length: 17 amino acids. The CDR3 DNA sequence: TGTGCCATCAGCTTTACACCCGGGACAGCGCCGACTCCTGGCTACACCTTC. It specifies CAISFTPGTAPTPGYTF.

The genes are TRBV2 and TRBJ2-1, with TRBD1 identical over 7 bases. Trimming took 7 bases from V and 4 from J; bases not matched to a gene: 10. CDR3 size: 15 residues. Per germline, CDR1 SNHLY and CDR2 FYNNEI. The CDR3 loop reads CASTGEGTAYNEQFF. The CDR3 coding sequence is TGTGCCAGCACCGGAGAGGGGACAGCTTACAATGAGCAGTTCTTC. Complete variable domain (other parts from reference TRBV2 and TRBJ2-1): EPEVTQTPSHQVTQMGQEVILRCVPISNHLYFYWYRQILGQKVEFLVSFYNNEISEKSEIFDDQFSVERPDGSNFTLKIRSTKLEDSAMYFCASTGEGTAYNEQFFGPGTRLTVL.